Below, 9 T cell receptor beta chains from the same sample are listed, as sequenced in a study of human T cells and chemical hapten exposure. Time point reported: patch test 3, about 24 weeks after DPC sensitization. Treatment meaning: therapeutic diphenylcyclopropenone sensitization with weekly scalp DPC. TCRdb reprocessed the RACE reads via MiXCR and lists one record per CDR3 protein. The sample lists around 130,000 distinct CDR3 sequences, about 10% occurring once. Sequencing was performed on whole blood, taken in connection with sensitization to the hapten diphenylcyclopropenone (DPC). Every receptor here comes from a woman aged 45-60 years with alopecia areata. Some clones in this sample may be carry-over from other donors' samples.

In this sample, this clonotype turned up many times. The rearrangement links TRBV20-1 to TRBJ2-3; D remains unclear. Deletions cut 3 bases from V and 4 bases from J, with 8 bases between. This CDR3 is built from 12 residues. Per germline, CDR1 DFQATT and CDR2 SNEGSKA (reference sequence). The CDR3 region has the DNA TGCAGTGCTAGGGCAGGTGCAGATACGCAGTATTTT. Its protein is CSARAGADTQYF.

The chain has TRBV10-2 and TRBJ1-4; D not resolved. Germline CDR1 and CDR2: WSHSY and SAAADI. The CDR3 totals 16 residues. Trimming pared 0 bases from V and 7 bases from J, leaving 15 bases between. CDR3 nucleotide sequence: TGCGCCAGCAGTGAGTCGGGCCTCCTGGGTGGTGAAAAACTGTTTTTT. This codes for CASSESGLLGGEKLFF.

In its sample, this clonotype was seen a few times. J is TRBJ2-7 and V is TRBV12-3 or TRBV12-4; either TRBD1 or TRBD2 may fit D (5 bases each). CDR3 length: 13 residues. V shed 5 bases and J shed 5 bases, with 13 bases lying between them. This CDR3 reads CASSRGASDEQYF. The CDR3 region has the DNA TGTGCCAGCAGTCGAGGGGCTTCCGACGAGCAGTACTTC.

The CDR3 region is CASSSGTGANEKLFF. The DNA for the CDR3 is TGTGCCAGCAGCTCCGGGACAGGGGCGAATGAAAAACTGTTTTTT. The chain links TRBV11-2 to TRBJ1-4, with 10 bases identical to TRBD1. The J segment lost 5 bases and the V segment lost 4 bases, leaving 4 bases of the junction unmatched. This CDR3 is built from 15 residues. Germline V gene data show CDR1 as SGHAT and CDR2 as FQNNGV.

This clonotype was seen only a few times. The chain links TRBV12-3 or TRBV12-4 to TRBJ1-5; TRBD1 is a possible D gene (6 bases). V shed 0 bases and J shed 4 bases, with 7 bases lying between them. The CDR3 covers 14 residues. The CDR3 here is CASSLADRNQPQHF. Here the CDR3 DNA reads TGTGCCAGCAGTTTAGCCGACAGGAATCAGCCCCAGCATTTT.

This clonotype was picked up a small number of times. The gene calls are TRBV7-8 and TRBJ2-1, with 10 bases lining up with TRBD2. J gave up 8 bases and V 2 bases, and 6 bases lay outside the gene matches. The CDR3 is 15 amino acids. Germline lookup yields CDR1 SGHVS and CDR2 FQNEAQ. The CDR3 loop reads CASSLFLAGDDEQFF. The CDR3, as DNA: TGTGCCAGCAGCTTATTCCTAGCGGGAGACGATGAGCAGTTCTTC.

This clonotype showed up just a few times. The chain recombines TRBV7-9 with TRBJ1-3; 11 nucleotides align to TRBD1. Trimming took 5 bases from V and 0 from J; bases not matched to a gene: 6. Germline CDR1 is SEHNR and CDR2 is FQNEAQ (reference sequence). The CDR3 sequence is 17 residues long. CDR3 region: CASSRGTGGISGNTIYF. The CDR3 nucleotides are TGTGCCAGCAGCCGCGGGACAGGGGGGATCTCTGGAAACACCATATATTTT.

This chain joins TRBV12-3 or TRBV12-4 and TRBJ1-6, with D possibly TRBD1 on 6 matching bases. The CDR3 length is 14 residues. Trimming shortened V by 5 bases and J by 8 bases, and 13 bases separated the two germline ends. The CDR3 loop reads CASSTSPGDSPLHF. The CDR3 nucleotides read TGTGCCAGCAGTACCTCTCCAGGGGATTCACCCCTCCACTTT.

The V and J genes are TRBV10-3 and TRBJ1-1; 7 bases line up with TRBD1. J gave up 6 bases and V 3 bases, and 10 bases lay outside the gene matches. The CDR3 contains 15 residues. Germline loops: CDR1 ENHRY, CDR2 SYGVKD. CDR3 DNA sequence: TGTGCCATCAGTGAAGGGGGCGCGTTTGTGGCTGAAGCTTTCTTT. As protein: CAISEGGAFVAEAFF.